What follows are 6 T cell receptor beta chains derived from one specimen sequenced in a study of persistence of HIV-infected CD4 T cells. Overlapping HIV-1 Gag 15-mer peptides at 1 ug per peptide per mL were used. Sorting selected CD4+ T cells upregulating both CD40 ligand and CD69. Antigens of these TCRs are unknown. This was the immunoSEQ version 4 assay in survey mode. Sequenced by immunoSEQ multiplex PCR; TCRdb stores in-frame clones only, minus some. The sample yields nearly 20,000 clones, 60% to 80% seen once. The sample here was CD4+ T cells sorted from PBMCs after roughly 18-hour stimulation, taken from a patient who received antiretroviral therapy. These receptor sequences come from an adult woman with HIV who was CMV-seropositive.

This clone appeared once. The rearrangement joins TRBV5-6 to TRBJ1-6; TRBD1 is a possible D gene (5 bases). Germline-derived CDR1 and CDR2 are SGHDT and YYEEEE. The CDR3 has 16 residues. The germline V and J ends were trimmed by 3 bases and 0 bases, with 10 bases remaining between them. CDR3 DNA: TGTGCCAGCAGCTCGGGACCGAACTCCTATAATTCACCCCTCCACTTT. As protein: CASSSGPNSYNSPLHF.

This clone has just a few counts. The rearrangement links TRBV5-1 to TRBJ2-2; perhaps TRBD1 as D (5 bases). This CDR3 contains 14 residues. The germline V gene has CDR1 SGHRS and CDR2 YFSETQ. Trimming took off 0 bases at V and 5 bases at J, with 8 bases between the two ends. CDR3 amino acids: CASSLAKGTGELFF. CDR3 in DNA: TGCGCCAGCAGCTTGGCCAAGGGGACCGGGGAGCTGTTTTTT. Supplemented by reference TRBV5-1 and TRBJ2-2, the full variable domain reads KAGVTQTPRYLIKTRGQQVTLSCSPISGHRSVSWYQQTPGQGLQFLFEYFSETQRNKGNFPGRFSGRQFSNSRSEMNVSTLELGDSALYLCASSLAKGTGELFFGEGSRLTVL.

The chain couples TRBV5-1 to TRBJ2-1; 7 bases agree with TRBD1. In germline, CDR1 is SGHRS, CDR2 YFSETQ. CDR3 length equals 14 residues. J was trimmed by 5 bases and V by 4 bases; bases with no gene match: 6. This chain's CDR3 is CASSRGQTNNEQFF. CDR3 coding DNA: TGCGCCAGCAGCCGGGGACAGACTAACAATGAGCAGTTCTTC.

The rearrangement joins TRBV2 to TRBJ1-6; unclear D gene. Germline values: CDR1 SNHLY, CDR2 FYNNEI. This CDR3 has 16 amino acids. V lost 3 bases, J lost 4 bases, and 13 bases lay in between. The CDR3 loop reads CASSDRSPSYNSPLHF. The CDR3 DNA reads TGTGCCAGCAGTGACAGGTCACCAAGTTATAATTCACCCCTCCACTTT.

The gene calls are TRBV19 and TRBJ1-1, with D hard to call. Germline values: CDR1 LNHDA, CDR2 SQIVND (reference sequence). The V end lost 5 bases, the J end lost 6 bases, and 13 bases lay between the germline ends. This CDR3 region has 13 residues. The CDR3 nucleotides are TGTGCCAGTAGTCCTCTCCCGAGGGCTGAAGCTTTCTTT. Its translation: CASSPLPRAEAFF.

The chain uses TRBV29-1 and TRBJ1-2, with D possibly TRBD1 on 6 matching bases. The CDR3 consists of 18 residues. The V end lost 1 base, the J end lost 3 bases, and 24 bases lay between the germline ends. CDR1 SQVTM and CDR2 ANQGSEA come from the germline V gene. The CDR3 region is CSVEVGGLASLGDYGYTF. The CDR3 nucleotides are TGCAGCGTTGAAGTGGGGGGGCTCGCTTCTTTGGGTGACTATGGCTACACCTTC.